Following are 18 T cell receptor beta chains from one sample sequenced in a study of blood T cell repertoires in COVID-19. Produced via immunoSEQ multiplex PCR; TCRdb's table is partial and in-frame only. The table shows 200,000 to 250,000 clones, with around 80% occurring only once. The sequenced sample was peripheral blood. These receptors came from a human donor in a cohort sampled during active COVID-19.

The V gene is TRBV5-1, the J gene TRBJ1-1; D not resolved. Trimming shortened V by 2 bases and J by 3 bases, and 11 bases separated the two germline ends. The germline V gene has CDR1 SGHRS and CDR2 YFSETQ. The CDR3 totals 14 residues. As DNA, the CDR3 is TGCGCCAGCAGCTTTCTTCTAGAGGACACTGAAGCTTTCTTT. Translation: CASSFLLEDTEAFF.

The chain has TRBV30 and TRBJ1-2; perhaps TRBD1 as D (5 bases). V was clipped by 5 bases and J by 6 bases, with 13 bases between them. Germline V gives CDR1 GTSNPN, CDR2 SVGIG (reference sequence). The CDR3 has 12 amino acids. The CDR3 DNA follows: TGTGCCTGGGTTCAGTGGGGCGATGGCTACACCTTC. Translation: CAWVQWGDGYTF. The variable domain in full, with the rest retrieved from reference TRBV30 and TRBJ1-2, is SQTIHQWPATLVQPVGSPLSLECTVEGTSNPNLYWYRQAAGRGLQLLFYSVGIGQISSEVPQNLSASRPQDRQFILSSKKLLLSDSGFYLCAWVQWGDGYTFGSGTRLTVV.

This sequence joins TRBV9 and TRBJ1-3; TRBD1 might be the D (6 bases). Trimming cost V 0 bases and J 0 bases, with 19 bases left between them. The CDR3 sequence is 19 residues long. CDR1 is SGDLS and CDR2 is YYNGEE in the germline V gene. The CDR3 reads CASSVVGTGSPISGNTIYF. The DNA of the CDR3 is TGTGCCAGCAGCGTAGTGGGAACAGGGAGTCCGATCTCTGGAAACACCATATATTTT.

This clone was seen once. The chain joins TRBV4-2 to TRBJ2-2, with 10 bases fitting TRBD2. The CDR3 length is 16 residues. In germline, CDR1 is LGHNA, CDR2 YNFKEQ. Trimming took 4 bases from V and 3 from J; bases not matched to a gene: 5. The CDR3 loop reads CASSLYLAGDTGELFF. Written as DNA, the CDR3 is TGTGCCAGCAGCCTCTATCTAGCGGGGGACACCGGGGAGCTGTTTTTT.

This chain joins TRBV11-2 and TRBJ2-4, with TRBD2 matching over 7 bases. There are 15 residues in the CDR3. The germline V gene has CDR1 SGHAT and CDR2 FQNNGV. Trimming cost V 2 bases and J 6 bases; bases outside gene matches: 7. The CDR3 loop reads CASSLRREGRNIQYF. The CDR3 nucleotides are TGTGCCAGCAGCTTAAGGAGGGAGGGGAGAAACATTCAGTACTTC. Filled out from reference TRBV11-2 and TRBJ2-4, the complete variable domain reads EAGVAQSPRYKIIEKRQSVAFWCNPISGHATLYWYQQILGQGPKLLIQFQNNGVVDDSQLPKDRFSAERLKGVDSTLKIQPAKLEDSAVYLCASSLRREGRNIQYFGAGTRLSVL.

The CDR3 reads CASSIGILADTDTQYF. Written as DNA, the CDR3 is TGTGCCAGTAGTATAGGCATCCTAGCGGACACAGATACGCAGTATTTT. The V call is TRBV19, the J call TRBJ2-3, with 7 positions matching TRBD2. The V gene's germline CDR1 is LNHDA and CDR2 SQIVND (reference sequence). V was clipped by 1 base and J by 2 bases; unmatched bases: 6. The CDR3 loop spans 16 amino acids.

The chain combines TRBV5-1 with TRBJ1-3; 8 bases are a match to TRBD1. CDR1 is SGHRS, CDR2 YFSETQ, per germline. The CDR3 is 15 residues long. J gave up 3 bases and V 4 bases, and 6 bases lay outside the gene matches. DNA of the CDR3: TGCGCCAGCAGCCTACAGGGGGACGTTGGAAACACCATATATTTT. It translates to CASSLQGDVGNTIYF.

This clone has only a few counts. V is TRBV5-1 and J is TRBJ1-1, with TRBD1 matching 7 bases. V lost 7 bases and J lost 1; bases outside the gene matches: 7. The CDR3 covers 14 residues. From germline, CDR1 is SGHRS and CDR2 YFSETQ. The CDR3 loop reads CASRADRENTEAFF. CDR3 sequence (DNA): TGCGCCAGCCGAGCCGACAGGGAGAACACTGAAGCTTTCTTT.

This chain uses TRBV11-2 with TRBJ2-2, with no clear D. The CDR3 extends over 14 amino acids. V shed 0 bases and J shed 5 bases, with 7 bases lying between them. Germline V gene sequence: CDR1 SGHAT, CDR2 FQNNGV. The CDR3 nucleotides are TGTGCCAGCAGCTTAGATGTCGGGACCGGGGAGCTGTTTTTT. Its protein is CASSLDVGTGELFF.

V usage is TRBV3-1 (or the pseudogene TRBV3-2) and J usage is TRBJ2-3; TRBD2 agrees at 13 bases. The length of the CDR3 is 15 residues. The J segment lost 6 bases and the V segment lost 4 bases, leaving 4 bases of the junction unmatched. Germline V gives CDR1 LGHDT, CDR2 YNNKEL (reference sequence). The CDR3 is CASSPLAGGLDTQYF. The CDR3 nucleotides read TGTGCCAGCAGCCCACTAGCGGGGGGGCTGGATACGCAGTATTTT.

The V call is TRBV30, the J call TRBJ1-2; 9 bases match TRBD1. Trimming at V came to 2 bases and at J to 7 bases, leaving 8 bases not matched to a gene. There are 14 residues in the CDR3. In germline, CDR1 is GTSNPN, CDR2 SVGIG (reference sequence). The CDR3, as DNA: TGTGCCTGGAGTTTTTACAGGGGGCAGGGTGGCTACACCTTC. This encodes CAWSFYRGQGGYTF. Looking up the rest from reference TRBV30 and TRBJ1-2 gives the full variable domain: SQTIHQWPATLVQPVGSPLSLECTVEGTSNPNLYWYRQAAGRGLQLLFYSVGIGQISSEVPQNLSASRPQDRQFILSSKKLLLSDSGFYLCAWSFYRGQGGYTFGSGTRLTVV.

The J gene is TRBJ1-2, the V gene TRBV7-9; D might be TRBD1 (6 bases). Trimming pared 3 bases from V and 4 bases from J, leaving 15 bases between. This CDR3 has 15 residues. The germline V gene has CDR1 SEHNR and CDR2 FQNEAQ (reference sequence). CDR3 amino acids: CASSLDSLKLYGYTF. The DNA of the CDR3 is TGTGCCAGCAGCTTGGACAGCCTCAAACTCTATGGCTACACCTTC.

This clone was detected only a few times. The rearrangement links TRBV29-1 to TRBJ1-1; unclear D gene. The germline V and J ends were trimmed by 8 bases and 6 bases, with 19 bases remaining between them. This CDR3 comprises 13 residues. Germline CDR1 and CDR2: SQVTM and ANQGSEA. The CDR3 DNA reads as TGCAGCAACCGAAGGACGTCGGAGGCTGAAGCTTTCTTT. Translating gives CSNRRTSEAEAFF.

The chain carries TRBV5-4 and TRBJ1-6; 8 bases map to TRBD1. Germline V gene lookup returns CDR1 SGHNT and CDR2 YYREEE (reference sequence). Unmatched junction bases numbered 6, after V lost 0 bases and J lost 7 bases. The CDR3 covers 16 residues. DNA for the CDR3: TGTGCCAGCAGCTTGGGGCAGGGGGCGGACAATTCACCCCTCCACTTT. Translating gives CASSLGQGADNSPLHF. Drawing the rest from reference TRBV5-4 and TRBJ1-6, the complete variable domain is ETGVTQSPTHLIKTRGQQVTLRCSSQSGHNTVSWYQQALGQGPQFIFQYYREEENGRGNFPPRFSGLQFPNYSSELNVNALELDDSALYLCASSLGQGADNSPLHFGNGTRLTVT.

The chain employs TRBV7-6 and TRBJ1-1; D gene unclear. Germline V lookup: CDR1 SGHVS, CDR2 FNYEAQ. V lost 2 bases to trimming and J lost 1 base, with 8 bases between them. The CDR3 runs to 14 residues. In DNA form, the CDR3 reads TGTGCCAGCAGCTTAAGGAGTGGGAACACTGAAGCTTTCTTT. Its protein product is CASSLRSGNTEAFF.

V and J are TRBV5-1 and TRBJ2-3, with 11 bases fitting TRBD2. The J segment lost 0 bases and the V segment lost 4 bases, leaving 4 bases of the junction unmatched. The CDR3 has 16 amino acids. Germline V lookup: CDR1 SGHRS, CDR2 YFSETQ. The CDR3 DNA sequence: TGCGCCAGCAGCCTGAGGACTAGCGGGAGCACAGATACGCAGTATTTT. It translates to CASSLRTSGSTDTQYF.

The genes are TRBV4-3 and TRBJ1-2; tentatively, D is TRBD1 (5 bases). V was clipped by 0 bases and J by 6 bases, with 11 bases between them. From germline, CDR1 is LGHNA and CDR2 YSLEER. This CDR3 region has 14 residues. The chain's CDR3 is CASSQDRQGDGYTF. The CDR3 DNA reads as TGCGCCAGCAGCCAAGATCGGCAGGGTGATGGCTACACCTTC.

Details on this clone: A read error may account for a junction end that differs from germline. This chain uses TRBV7-7 with TRBJ2-2, with 10 bases lining up with TRBD1. Germline V CDR1 and CDR2: SSHAT, FNYEAQ (reference sequence). The CDR3 spans 16 residues. CDR3 DNA: TGTGCTAGCAGCTTACAGGGACAGGGGATCACCGGGGAGCTGTTTTTT. It is translated as CASSLQGQGITGELFF.